These T cell receptor beta chains were read from a single sample in a study of response to subunit inactivated influenza vaccine. MiXCR, applied by TCRdb to the RT-PCR reads, yields one record per CDR3 protein. This table holds about 580,000 distinct CDR3 sequences, 11% to 15% found once. The sample here was PBMCs from blood, taken roughly 12 days after vaccination. These receptors originate from a man aged 45-65 years who received an inactivated influenza vaccine. The CDR3 runs from the conserved cysteine through the conserved F or W. D genes are given only for firm matches. Clone size, where shown, is once, few, many, or a class for clones that have expanded.

v_call	d_call	j_call	clone_size	cdr3_nt	cdr3_aa
TRBV30	-	TRBJ1-1	-	TGTGCCTGGATTCCAGGGTCGGGTATAACTGAAGCTTTCTTT	CAWIPGSGITEAFF
TRBV13	-	TRBJ1-2	-	TGTGCCAGCAGCTACGGACAGGGCTACACCTTC	CASSYGQGYTF
TRBV15	TRBD1	TRBJ2-4	few	TGTGCCACCAGCAGAGAGAGGGACAGGGGGTCTAGGGTCATTCAGTACTTC	CATSRERDRGSRVIQYF
TRBV11-2	TRBD2	TRBJ2-7	-	TGTGCCAGCAGCTTATATTCGGGACTAGCGGGAGGGCAAGACGAGCAGTACTTC	CASSLYSGLAGGQDEQYF
TRBV5-1	TRBD2	TRBJ2-7	few	TGCGCCAGCAGCTTGGGAACATGGGACCCATCGGGGGGCGAGCAGTACTTC	CASSLGTWDPSGGEQYF
TRBV20-1	TRBD1	TRBJ1-1	-	TGCAGTGCTACCCTCCTGGGACAGGGTTCCTCTGAAGCTTTCTTT	CSATLLGQGSSEAFF
TRBV7-6	TRBD1	TRBJ2-1	-	TGTGCCAGCAGCTGGACAGGGAACAATGAGCAGTTCTTC	CASSWTGNNEQFF
TRBV29-1	-	TRBJ2-7	few	TGCAGCGTTAAGGGATACGAGCAGTACTTC	CSVKGYEQYF
TRBV5-1	-	TRBJ2-7	-	TGCGCCAGCAGCCTAGAACGGAGCGAGCAGTACTTC	CASSLERSEQYF
TRBV7-9	TRBD1	TRBJ1-6	-	TGTGCCAGCAGTTTACAGGGGAATGGGTCACCCCTCCACTTT	CASSLQGNGSPLHF
TRBV7-9	TRBD2	TRBJ2-5	-	TGTGCCAGCAGCTTTAGCGGGAGTCGGGAGACCCAGTACTTC	CASSFSGSRETQYF
TRBV7-9	TRBD2	TRBJ2-1	many	TGTGCCAGCAGCTTAGGTGGACTAGCGGGAGGTTACAATGAGCAGTTCTTC	CASSLGGLAGGYNEQFF
TRBV10-1	TRBD2	TRBJ2-3	-	TGCGCCAGCAGTGAGAACGTAGCGGGGACCGCGCAGTATTTT	CASSENVAGTAQYF
TRBV11-2	-	TRBJ1-1	few	TGTGCCAGCAGCTTAACCCCAGAGGAAGCTTTCTTT	CASSLTPEEAFF
TRBV7-8	-	TRBJ2-1	once	TGTGCCAGCAGTTCGAGCAGGGCCGGGATTATCAATGAGCAGTTCTTC	CASSSSRAGIINEQFF
TRBV20-1	-	TRBJ2-3	-	TGCAGTGCTAGAGACCTGTTGGAGGATACGCAGTATTTT	CSARDLLEDTQYF
TRBV7-9	TRBD1	TRBJ2-1	few	TGTGCCAGCAACACGGGACAGGGAGGTGAGCAGTTCTTC	CASNTGQGGEQFF
TRBV7-2	TRBD2	TRBJ2-1	-	TGTGCCAGCAGCTTCCATGGACTAGTAAGCTACAATGAGCAGTTCTTC	CASSFHGLVSYNEQFF
TRBV4-1	-	TRBJ1-1	-	TGCGCCAGCAGCCGATTTGGGTCTACCTTGAGTCGGGGAGCTTTCTTT	CASSRFGSTLSRGAFF
TRBV4-3	-	TRBJ2-5	-	TGCGCCAGCAGCCAAGATTGGGGGTCTGGAGAGACCCAGTACTTC	CASSQDWGSGETQYF
TRBV4-3	TRBD2	TRBJ2-7	few	TGCGCCAGCAGCCAGCTAGCGGGGGGCCTCAGCTCCTACGAGCAGTACTTC	CASSQLAGGLSSYEQYF
TRBV20-1	-	TRBJ2-1	-	TGCAGTGCTAGAAAGTTTTTGGGCTACAATGAGCAGTTCTTC	CSARKFLGYNEQFF
TRBV12-3/TRBV12-4	TRBD1	TRBJ1-5	-	TGTGCCAGCAGCCTAACCCGGACAGGGAGGCAGCCCCAGCATTTT	CASSLTRTGRQPQHF
TRBV6-2/TRBV6-3	TRBD1	TRBJ2-2	few	TGTGCCAGCAGTCGTCCCACGACAGGGACCGGGGAGCTGTTTTTT	CASSRPTTGTGELFF
TRBV28	TRBD1	TRBJ2-3	many	TGTGCCAGCAGTCCCGGGACAGGATGGGGTAGCACAGATACGCAGTATTTT	CASSPGTGWGSTDTQYF
TRBV5-1	TRBD1	TRBJ2-6	few	TGCGCCAGCAGCCCGGGACAGGGATCTATGACACACTCTGGGGCCAACGTCCTGACTTTC	CASSPGQGSMTHSGANVLTF
TRBV6-1	-	TRBJ1-3	-	TGTGCCAGCAGGGGGGAGAGCTCTGGAAACACCATATATTTT	CASRGESSGNTIYF
TRBV10-3	TRBD2	TRBJ2-3	few	TGTGCCATCAGGACTAGCGCCAGGGATACGCAGTATTTT	CAIRTSARDTQYF
TRBV7-9	-	TRBJ1-1	many	TGTGCCAGCAGCTTAGCGCGGATGGGGAACACTGAAGCTTTCTTT	CASSLARMGNTEAFF
TRBV29-1	TRBD1	TRBJ2-2	many	TGCAGCGCTGGACAGGGAGGAACTTATAACACCGGGGAGCTGTTTTTT	CSAGQGGTYNTGELFF
TRBV12-3/TRBV12-4	TRBD2	TRBJ2-1	-	TGTGCCAGCAGCCAAAGGACTAGCGGGACCGGAAGGTTCTTC	CASSQRTSGTGRFF
TRBV6-2/TRBV6-3	TRBD2	TRBJ2-1	few	TGTGCCAGCAGTTACTATGGGACTAGTGCGAGCAATGAGCAGTTCTTC	CASSYYGTSASNEQFF
TRBV10-3	-	TRBJ2-3	-	TGTGCCATCAGTGAGTCGGCCCGGGGACTTACGCAGTATTTT	CAISESARGLTQYF
TRBV12-3/TRBV12-4	TRBD2	TRBJ2-7	-	TGTGCCAGTTCCTCGGGGGGGGTCGAGCAGTACTTC	CASSSGGVEQYF
TRBV29-1	TRBD1	TRBJ1-2	-	TGCAGCGTTGAAACAGGGGAAGGCTACACCTTC	CSVETGEGYTF
TRBV12-3/TRBV12-4	TRBD2	TRBJ2-3	few	TGTGCCAGCAGACCTACTACTAGCGGGAGGATGACAGATACGCAGTATTTT	CASRPTTSGRMTDTQYF
TRBV5-1	-	TRBJ2-2	-	TGCGCCAGCAGCGCCAAGGTCGGTGGCGGGGAGCTGTTTTTT	CASSAKVGGGELFF
TRBV5-3	-	TRBJ2-1	-	TGTGCCAGAAGGGCAGGGTCGCCCTACAATGAGCAGTTCTTC	CARRAGSPYNEQFF
TRBV12-3/TRBV12-4	TRBD1	TRBJ2-7	-	TGTGCCAGCAGGGGACAGGGGGAATACGAGCAGTACTTC	CASRGQGEYEQYF
TRBV4-3	-	TRBJ2-7	-	TGCGCCAGCAGCCAAGGAATTACCTACGAGCAGTACTTC	CASSQGITYEQYF
TRBV29-1	-	TRBJ2-6	few	TGCAGCGTTGTCGGGGGTCCTGGGGCCAACGTCCTGACTTTC	CSVVGGPGANVLTF
TRBV20-1	-	TRBJ2-3	many	TGCAGTGCGACGAGAGGGGGGAGCACAGATACGCAGTATTTT	CSATRGGSTDTQYF
TRBV7-8	TRBD1	TRBJ1-6	few	TGTGCCAGCAGCTTAGACGGCAGACAGGGGGCGAGTTATAATTCACCCCTCCACTTT	CASSLDGRQGASYNSPLHF
TRBV5-1	TRBD2	TRBJ2-7	-	TGCGCCAGCAGCTTGGATAGCGGGGCCCCCACTGGGCAGTACTTC	CASSLDSGAPTGQYF
TRBV4-2	-	TRBJ2-4	many	TGTGCCAGCAGCCAAGATGGGAAGGGGGGGATTGGCAAAAACATTCAGTACTTC	CASSQDGKGGIGKNIQYF
TRBV30	-	TRBJ1-1	few	TGTGCCTGGAGAAGGGCAGGGCCGAACACTGAAGCTTTCTTT	CAWRRAGPNTEAFF
TRBV24-1	TRBD2	TRBJ2-1	-	TGTGCCACCAGCGGACTAGCGGGGGGCCCGGGTGAGCAGTTCTTC	CATSGLAGGPGEQFF
TRBV19	TRBD2	TRBJ2-4	few	TGTGCCAGTAGTATCGGGAGGGGAAGGGACATTCAGTACTTC	CASSIGRGRDIQYF
TRBV19	TRBD1	TRBJ2-1	few	TGTGCCAGTAGTATTTGGGACAGGGATGATGAGCAGTTCTTC	CASSIWDRDDEQFF
TRBV29-1	-	TRBJ2-6	-	TGCAGCGTAGCTCTGGGGGTGGGCTCTGGGGCCAACGTCCTGACTTTC	CSVALGVGSGANVLTF
TRBV6-1	TRBD1	TRBJ2-7	-	TGTGCCAGCAGAGGGAGAGGACAGGTGAGGCCTTACGAGCAGTACTTC	CASRGRGQVRPYEQYF
TRBV5-6	-	TRBJ2-7	-	TGTGCCAGCAGCCCTTTACGAGAGCCCTACGAGCAGTACTTC	CASSPLREPYEQYF
TRBV20-1	TRBD2	TRBJ2-4	-	TGCAGTGCTAGAGCGGGGGATTCTAGCGGGAGTTTAAACATTCAGTACTTC	CSARAGDSSGSLNIQYF